Listed below are T cell receptor beta chains from one sample, sequenced in a study of T cell responses to AZD1222 COVID-19 vaccine. Sequencing was performed with immunoSEQ multiplex PCR; in TCRdb, only in-frame clones are kept and a portion is missing. The sample includes approximately 200,000 clones, around 90% seen only once; the top ten take 7.5% to 9.5%. The specimen was peripheral blood, collected on day 0 of AZD1222 vaccination. The receptors originated from an adult in good health. The CDR3 runs from the conserved cysteine through the conserved F or W. The order of the fields is J gene, V gene, clone size, D gene, CDR3 protein, CDR3 DNA. D genes are given only for firm matches. Not all rows give a size; the values are once, few, many and, for expanded clones, a class.

>TRBJ2-5|TRBV5-1|-|TRBD1
CASSLGGQGRETQYF
TGCGCCAGCAGCTTGGGGGGACAGGGTAGAGAGACCCAGTACTTC
>TRBJ1-2|TRBV3-1/TRBV3-2|-|-
CASSQGISAGIYGYTF
TGTGCCAGCAGCCAAGGAATAAGTGCGGGGATCTATGGCTACACCTTC
>TRBJ1-5|TRBV28|-|TRBD1
CASSGQGNQPQHF
TGTGCCAGCAGTGGACAGGGAAATCAGCCCCAGCATTTT
>TRBJ1-6|TRBV6-2/TRBV6-3|-|-
CASSYSENSPLHF
TGTGCCAGCAGTTACAGTGAGAATTCACCCCTCCACTTT
>TRBJ1-1|TRBV3-1/TRBV3-2|few|-
CASSQNTEAFF
TGTGCCAGCAGTCAGAACACTGAAGCTTTCTTT
>TRBJ1-5|TRBV18|-|TRBD1
CASRGQAENQPQHF
TGTGCCAGCAGAGGACAGGCAGAAAATCAGCCCCAGCATTTT
>TRBJ1-6|TRBV3-1/TRBV3-2|-|-
CASSSRGGGDSPLHF
TGTGCCAGCAGCTCCCGGGGAGGGGGTGATTCACCCCTCCACTTT
>TRBJ2-2|TRBV6-5|-|TRBD2
CASSTRGGAGELFF
TGTGCCAGCAGTACCCGGGGGGGCGCCGGGGAGCTGTTTTTT
>TRBJ2-1|TRBV7-2|-|-
CASSLVPTQWDEQFF
TGTGCCAGCAGCTTAGTTCCGACCCAATGGGATGAGCAGTTCTTC
>TRBJ1-1|TRBV2|once|TRBD1
CASRDTTGAEAFF
TGTGCCAGCAGGGACACAACAGGGGCCGAAGCTTTCTTT
>TRBJ1-5|TRBV19|-|-
CASSIWGGGNQPQHF
TGTGCCAGTAGTATTTGGGGGGGAGGTAATCAGCCCCAGCATTTT
>TRBJ1-1|TRBV27|once|TRBD1
CASTDRSNEAFF
TGTGCCAGCACGGACAGGAGTAACGAAGCTTTCTTT
>TRBJ1-3|TRBV18|-|-
CASSPSDGSGNTIYF
TGTGCCAGCTCACCGTCGGACGGCTCTGGAAACACCATATATTTT
>TRBJ2-5|TRBV6-5|-|TRBD2
CASVGGAGETQYF
TGTGCCAGCGTCGGGGGGGCCGGGGAGACCCAGTACTTC
>TRBJ2-5|TRBV3-1/TRBV3-2|-|-
CASSQGRDPYF
TGTGCCAGCAGCCAAGGACGAGACCCGTACTTC
>TRBJ1-4|TRBV7-9|-|-
CASSPQGFNEKLFF
TGTGCCAGCAGCCCACAGGGATTTAATGAAAAACTGTTTTTT
>TRBJ2-2|TRBV5-1|-|-
CASSQLRPSNTGELFF
TGCGCCAGCAGCCAGCTTCGGCCCTCGAACACCGGGGAGCTGTTTTTT
>TRBJ2-4|TRBV6-5|-|TRBD2
CASSFPSGAVLNIQYF
TGTGCCAGCAGTTTTCCTAGCGGGGCAGTCTTAAACATTCAGTACTTC
>TRBJ1-1|TRBV21-1|few|-
CASSKGGRYLLNTEAFF
TGTGCCAGCAGCAAAGGTGGCAGGTACTTGTTGAACACTGAAGCTTTCTTT
>TRBJ1-4|TRBV5-1|-|-
CASSLTTFNEKLFF
TGCGCCAGCAGCTTGACTACCTTTAATGAAAAACTGTTTTTT
>TRBJ2-1|TRBV30|-|-
CAWSVGTSYNEQFF
TGTGCCTGGAGTGTAGGTACATCCTACAATGAGCAGTTCTTC
>TRBJ2-2|TRBV6-5|once|-
CAIRGLPTGELFF
TGTGCCATCCGAGGACTTCCCACCGGGGAGCTGTTTTTT
>TRBJ2-3|TRBV15|-|-
CATRGGETDTQYF
TGTGCCACCAGAGGGGGAGAAACAGATACGCAGTATTTT
>TRBJ1-1|TRBV27|once|-
CASSSQPVFSNTEAFF
TGTGCCAGCAGTTCCCAACCGGTGTTCTCGAACACTGAAGCTTTCTTT
>TRBJ1-1|TRBV9|-|-
CASSPSRKAFF
TGTGCCAGCAGCCCGTCCCGGAAGGCTTTCTTT
>TRBJ1-3|TRBV9|-|-
CASSPPGAISGNTIYF
TGTGCCAGCAGCCCCCCCGGGGCTATCAGTGGAAACACCATATATTTT
>TRBJ2-3|TRBV7-2|-|TRBD1
CASSSTGGDTQYF
TGTGCCAGCAGTTCTACAGGGGGGGATACGCAGTATTTT
>TRBJ1-1|TRBV27|-|-
CASSLGRAGTEAFF
TGTGCCAGCAGTTTAGGAAGGGCGGGAACTGAAGCTTTCTTT
>TRBJ1-1|TRBV7-3|-|-
CASSLGIGTEAFF
TGTGCCAGCAGCTTAGGTATAGGGACTGAAGCTTTCTTT